The next 11 T cell receptor beta chains were all read from a single sample in a study of cytomegalovirus exposure and HLA in healthy donors. PCR used 60 Vbeta primers and 13 Jbeta primers. Produced via immunoSEQ multiplex PCR; TCRdb's table is partial and in-frame only. The sample lists some 150,000 clones; approximately 90% were seen once. Sequencing used PBMCs. These receptors came from a woman aged 25-40 years in good health and CMV-seronegative.

The chain uses TRBV10-2 and TRBJ1-5; D possibly corresponds to TRBD1 (6 bases). The germline gives CDR1 WSHSY, CDR2 SAAADI. CDR3 length: 14 residues. Deletions cut 4 bases from V and 4 bases from J, with 11 bases between. CDR3 coding DNA: TGCGCCAGCAGTGGTCCAGGGGCGAATCAGCCCCAGCATTTT. Encoded protein: CASSGPGANQPQHF.

Only one count was recorded for this clone. The chain carries TRBV5-1 and TRBJ2-1; 8 nucleotides align to TRBD1. Trimming cost V 0 bases and J 1 base; bases outside gene matches: 6. The germline CDR1 and CDR2 sequences are SGHRS and YFSETQ. This CDR3 contains 17 residues. The CDR3, as DNA: TGCGCCAGCAGCTTGGCGGGGGACAGGAGGTCCTACAATGAGCAGTTCTTC. This encodes CASSLAGDRRSYNEQFF.

The gene calls are TRBV9 and TRBJ2-1, with TRBD2 matching 9 bases. This CDR3 has 15 residues. The J segment lost 7 bases and the V segment lost 4 bases, leaving 9 bases of the junction unmatched. Looked up from germline, CDR1 is SGDLS and CDR2 is YYNGEE. The CDR3 is CASSLSGRQGNEQFF. The CDR3 coding sequence is TGTGCCAGCAGCCTAAGCGGGAGGCAAGGTAATGAGCAGTTCTTC.

This clone was seen more than once but under ten times. The chain uses TRBV18 and TRBJ2-4, with D perhaps TRBD2 (6 bases). The CDR3 is made up of 19 amino acids. Between the trimmed V and J ends, which lost 3 bases and 0 bases, there was a span of 21 bases. Germline V gene lookup returns CDR1 KGHSH and CDR2 LQKENI. The CDR3: CASSPIAVAGTLAKNIQYF. The CDR3 DNA follows: TGTGCCAGCTCACCGATAGCAGTGGCGGGGACGCTAGCCAAAAACATTCAGTACTTC.

The chain joins TRBV5-1 to TRBJ2-3, with TRBD2 as a possible D gene (5 bases). This CDR3 has 14 residues. The germline gives CDR1 SGHRS, CDR2 YFSETQ. V lost 0 bases and J 5 bases, leaving 10 bases between the germline ends. For the CDR3, the DNA is TGCGCCAGCAGCTTGGGCCTAGCAATAGATACGCAGTATTTT. Protein sequence: CASSLGLAIDTQYF.

With respect to this clone: Its ends do not fully match the called genes, so a read error is possible. This chain uses TRBV18 with TRBJ2-7, with 8 nucleotides matching TRBD2. Germline CDR1 KGHSH, CDR2 LQKENI. The CDR3 totals 14 residues. The CDR3 protein is CASSRSGSSHEQYF. For the CDR3, the DNA is TGTGCCAGCTCACGAAGCGGGAGCTCCCACGAGCAGTACTTC.

J is TRBJ1-5 and V is TRBV7-9; D is possibly TRBD1 (6 bases). Germline V CDR1 and CDR2: SEHNR, FQNEAQ (reference sequence). The CDR3 covers 15 residues. V gave up 5 bases and J gave up 5 bases, with 16 bases separating them. The CDR3 sequence is CASSPAGGPDQPQHF. Here the CDR3 DNA reads TGTGCCAGCAGCCCCGCGGGGGGCCCTGATCAGCCCCAGCATTTT.

This clone was observed once. The V gene is TRBV11-2, the J gene TRBJ1-1, with 11 bases that match TRBD1. The V gene end was trimmed by 0 bases and the J gene end by 7 bases; junction bases not matched to a gene: 19. This CDR3 is 20 amino acids long. Germline CDR1 reads SGHAT; CDR2 reads FQNNGV. The DNA of the CDR3 is TGTGCCAGCAGCTTAGACCATCCCGGGACAGGGGGTCCGTCTACCTTTGAAGCTTTCTTT. This codes for CASSLDHPGTGGPSTFEAFF.

This clone has just one count. This sequence joins TRBV11-2 and TRBJ2-2; a possible D gene is TRBD2 (5 bases). The CDR3 covers 16 residues. Germline loops: CDR1 SGHAT, CDR2 FQNNGV. V shed 4 bases and J shed 5 bases, with 17 bases lying between them. CDR3 DNA: TGTGCCAGCAGCTCCTGGGAGCTACACCAAACCGGGGAGCTGTTTTTT. Translation: CASSSWELHQTGELFF.

This clone showed up just once. CDR3 DNA: TGCAGCGTACGGGGGGTGCTGAACACTGAAGCTTTCTTT. It specifies CSVRGVLNTEAFF. This chain connects TRBV29-1 to TRBJ1-1; tentative D call: TRBD1 (5 bases). Looked up from germline, CDR1 is SQVTM and CDR2 is ANQGSEA. The CDR3 is 13 residues long. The V and J ends lost 6 bases and 0 bases respectively, with 11 bases between them.

This sequence joins TRBV2 and TRBJ2-5; D ambiguous. The closer fit of TRBJ2-7 to the DNA end suggests the J call may be wrong. The CDR3 contains 14 residues. CDR1 and CDR2 (germline): SNHLY, FYNNEI. CDR3 bases: TGTGCCAGCAGTGATCGCGGCACTCCCTACGAGCAGTACTTC. Its translation is CASSDRGTPYEQYF.